The next 12 T cell receptor beta chains were all read from a single sample in a study of tumor and adjacent non-tumor tissue in lung cancer. A modified ARM-PCR protocol with three rounds of nested PCR amplified TCRbeta. MiXCR was run by TCRdb on the multiplex PCR reads, yielding one entry per CDR3 protein. Of about 200,000 distinct CDR3 sequences listed, over 55% are singletons. RNA was extracted from bulk tissue without any cell sorting. Material: lung tumor tissue. The receptors come from a man aged 60-69 years with non-small cell lung cancer.

This clonotype was observed many times. The chain is built from TRBV6-5 and TRBJ2-2; 7 nucleotides align to TRBD1. V shed 4 bases, J shed 5 bases, and the junction held 7 bases outside the gene matches. Germline assignment: CDR1 MNHEY and CDR2 SVGAGI. The CDR3 is 15 amino acids. The CDR3 loop is CASSSSGTATGELFF. CDR3 coding DNA: TGTGCCAGCAGTTCGTCTGGGACAGCGACCGGGGAGCTGTTTTTT.

A word on this clonotype: At one of its ends the junction is not consistent with the germline gene, which may arise from a read error. J is TRBJ1-1 and V is TRBV12-5; 7 nucleotides match TRBD1. Looked up from germline, CDR1 is LGHNT and CDR2 is FRNRAP. This CDR3 comprises 16 residues. The CDR3 spells CASGPGTASLNSEAFF. The CDR3 nucleotides read TGTGCTAGTGGTCCAGGGACAGCAAGTTTGAACAGTGAAGCTTTCTTT.

On this clonotype: Lacking the conserved final phenylalanine or tryptophan, this CDR3 likely reflects a read error. This chain connects TRBV4-2 to TRBJ2-1; 9 bases fit TRBD2. The CDR3 has 16 amino acids. From germline, CDR1 is LGHNA and CDR2 YNFKEQ. V dropped 4 bases and J dropped 4; count of bases not matched to a gene: 8. The CDR3 coding sequence is TGTGCCAGCAGCCTAGCCCCTAGCGGGGTGTACAATGAGCAGTTCTCC. It codes for CASSLAPSGVYNEQFS.

Comments on this clonotype: This could be a read error, since a much larger clone is one nucleotide away. CDR3 coding DNA: TGCAGTGCGAGGCCTAGCGGGAAAGCAGATACGCAGTATTTT. It specifies CSARPSGKADTQYF. This sequence joins TRBV20-1 and TRBJ2-3; TRBD2 matches 9 bases. The germline CDR1 and CDR2 sequences are DFQATT and SNEGSKA (reference sequence). V trimming: 6 bases; J trimming: 4 bases; junction bases outside the gene matches: 8. CDR3 length: 14 amino acids.

As regards this clonotype: Its ends do not fully match the called genes, so a read error is possible. The chain has TRBV11-2 and TRBJ1-5, with 10 bases identical to TRBD1. The length of the CDR3 is 16 residues. Germline CDR1 and CDR2: SGHAT and FQNNGV. The CDR3 DNA reads TGTGCCAGCAGTGTCCGGGACAGGGGAATAAGTCAGCCCCGGCATTTT. It is translated as CASSVRDRGISQPRHF.

This clonotype has at least ten counts. The chain is built from TRBV12-3 or TRBV12-4 and TRBJ1-5, with D possibly TRBD1 on 5 matching bases. Trimming stripped 6 bases from V and 5 bases from J, with 14 bases between. The CDR3 sequence is 14 residues long. CDR3 nucleotides: TGTGCCAGCAGCCTCGGGCAGGGTTATCAGCCCCAGCATTTT. Translation: CASSLGQGYQPQHF.

As regards this clonotype: Just one base apart from a much larger clone, this may be a read error. The gene calls are TRBV20-1 and TRBJ1-1; 9 bases fit TRBD1. Germline CDR1 and CDR2: DFQATT and SNEGSKA (reference sequence). The CDR3 has 15 amino acids. The CDR3 loop is CNATGGPVLNTEAFF. CDR3 in DNA: TGCAATGCTACAGGGGGCCCAGTCCTGAACACTGAAGCTTTCTTT.

Of note for this clonotype: Germline is not matched at one junction end, which may reflect a read error. The chain recombines TRBV20-1 with TRBJ1-2; TRBD1 is a possible D gene (5 bases). The CDR3 covers 14 residues. Germline V gives CDR1 DFQATT, CDR2 SNEGSKA (reference sequence). CDR3 coding DNA: TGTAGTGCTAGACGCGGGACTTCTAACTATGGCTACACCTTC. This codes for CSARRGTSNYGYTF.

As to this clonotype: A read error may explain this, as a much larger clone is one base away. The chain is built from TRBV10-1 and TRBJ2-5, with 7 nucleotides matching TRBD2. CDR1 WNHNN and CDR2 SYGVQD come from the germline V gene (reference sequence). The CDR3 has 12 amino acids. The ends lost 8 bases at V and 9 bases at J; junction bases unmatched: 9. CDR3 amino acids: CASCKGGRAQYF. In nucleotides, the CDR3 is TGCGCCAGCTGCAAGGGAGGGAGGGCCCAGTACTTC.

With respect to this clonotype: At one end, the junction sequence differs from germline, possibly due to a read error. The chain couples TRBV11-2 to TRBJ2-1; D is unclear. Per the germline V gene, CDR1 is SGHAT and CDR2 is FQNNGV. The CDR3 runs 15 residues. CDR3 nucleotide sequence: TGTGCCAGCAGCTTAAATAGGAGCTCCTACAATGAGCACTTCTTC. It translates to CASSLNRSSYNEHFF.

As concerns this clonotype: A much larger clone sits a single nucleotide away, making a read error possible. This sequence joins TRBV29-1 and TRBJ1-2; 7 bases fit TRBD1. Per germline, CDR1 SQVTM and CDR2 ANQGSEA. CDR3 length equals 15 residues. V trimming: 7 bases; J trimming: 8 bases; junction bases outside the gene matches: 19. The CDR3 DNA reads TGCAGCGCTATTGACAGGGAGCGGCCCCGAGTCGGCTACACCTTC. Protein product: CSAIDRERPRVGYTF.

Of note for this clonotype: At one of its ends the junction is not consistent with the germline gene, which may arise from a read error. This chain links TRBV6-5 with TRBJ2-3; 7 nucleotides line up with TRBD2. The CDR3 loop spans 15 amino acids. In germline, CDR1 is MNHEY, CDR2 SVGAGI. CDR3 nucleotide sequence: TGTGCTAGCATCCGAGCGGGAAGGCCGTCAGATACGCAGTATTTT. It is translated as CASIRAGRPSDTQYF.